A single sample is the source of the 13 T cell receptor beta chains below, sequenced in a study of T-cell memory formation after mild COVID-19. Each CDR3 protein gets one entry after TCRdb re-called the 5' RACE reads with MiXCR. The repertoire holds over 350,000 distinct CDR3 sequences, with about 17% as singletons. Source material: PBMCs or a T cell subset sorted from them (not recorded which). These receptors originate from a man aged 18 to 35 who had mild COVID-19 (a few samples of this study predate the infection). Cell type and time point are not known.

The chain combines TRBV29-1 with TRBJ2-4, with D possibly called TRBD1 or TRBD2 (5 bases each). The germline V and J ends were trimmed by 4 bases and 5 bases, with 15 bases remaining between them. Per germline, CDR1 SQVTM and CDR2 ANQGSEA. This CDR3 has 14 amino acids. CDR3 sequence: CSVVSGWGQNIQYF. The CDR3 region has the DNA TGCAGCGTTGTTTCGGGGTGGGGCCAAAACATTCAGTACTTC.

This clonotype was counted only a few times. The chain recombines TRBV3-1 with TRBJ2-1, with a tentative D call TRBD2 (6 bases). The V gene's germline CDR1 is LGHDT and CDR2 YNNKEL (reference sequence). The length of the CDR3 is 15 residues. Trimming removed 1 base at V and 6 bases at J, with 13 bases between. The CDR3, as DNA: TGTGCCAGCAGCCAAGTTTGGGGGGTGGGCAATGAGCAGTTCTTC. Translation: CASSQVWGVGNEQFF.

V gene TRBV5-1 combines with J gene TRBJ2-5; 7 nucleotides line up with TRBD2. The ends lost 4 bases at V and 5 bases at J; junction bases unmatched: 5. Germline assignment: CDR1 SGHRS and CDR2 YFSETQ. The CDR3 has 13 amino acids. CDR3: CASSGGGLETQYF. CDR3 nucleotides: TGCGCCAGCAGCGGCGGGGGATTGGAGACCCAGTACTTC.

The sample holds a few counts of this clonotype. The rearrangement joins TRBV5-1 to TRBJ1-5; D ambiguous. Between the trimmed V and J ends, which lost 6 bases and 2 bases, there was a span of 21 bases. The CDR3 totals 17 residues. The germline V gene encodes CDR1 SGHRS and CDR2 YFSETQ. CDR3 loop: CASTNCTLGVCNQPQHF. The CDR3 region has the DNA TGCGCCAGCACCAATTGCACCCTCGGGGTGTGCAATCAGCCCCAGCATTTT.

This clonotype was seen a handful of times. V usage is TRBV7-2 and J usage is TRBJ1-5, with unresolved D. The CDR3 loop spans 13 amino acids. Germline V lookup: CDR1 SGHTA, CDR2 FQGNSA. V shed 5 bases and J shed 11 bases, with 16 bases lying between them. CDR3 nucleotide sequence: TGTGCCAGCAGCAATGACGGGTCGGGGACCCAGCATTTT. Translation gives CASSNDGSGTQHF.

This clonotype was seen a few times. The chain is built from TRBV10-3 and TRBJ1-5; D is possibly TRBD1 (5 bases). The V gene's germline CDR1 is ENHRY and CDR2 SYGVKD. CDR3 length: 17 residues. Trimming took 6 bases from V and 0 from J, leaving 18 bases between them. The CDR3 loop is CAISGGLRGYSNQPQHF. In DNA form, the CDR3 reads TGTGCCATCAGCGGGGGGTTGAGGGGATATAGCAATCAGCCCCAGCATTTT.

This clonotype came up a few times. The chain carries TRBV6-2 or TRBV6-3 and TRBJ1-6, with D possibly TRBD1 on 5 matching bases. This CDR3 has 14 amino acids. The V end lost 8 bases, the J end lost 4 bases, and 12 bases lay between the germline ends. Germline V lookup: CDR1 MNHEY, CDR2 SVGEGT. CDR3 region: CASDRGGYNSPLHF. The CDR3 DNA follows: TGTGCCAGCGACCGGGGGGGTTATAATTCACCCCTCCACTTT.

The chain uses TRBV5-1 and TRBJ1-5; D is ambiguous. Looked up from germline, CDR1 is SGHRS and CDR2 is YFSETQ. Between the trimmed V and J ends, which lost 0 bases and 6 bases, there was a span of 13 bases. The CDR3 has 15 amino acids. The CDR3 protein is CASSLDGQEGQPQHF. The CDR3 DNA reads as TGCGCCAGCAGCTTGGATGGGCAGGAAGGTCAGCCCCAGCATTTT.

The chain couples TRBV20-1 to TRBJ1-2, with a possible D match to TRBD1 (5 bases). The V end lost 3 bases, the J end lost 8 bases, and 16 bases lay between the germline ends. Germline assignment: CDR1 DFQATT and CDR2 SNEGSKA (reference sequence). This CDR3 is 13 amino acids long. The CDR3 coding sequence is TGCAGTGCTAGGGACTGGGCAGGGCACGGCTACACCTTC. It specifies CSARDWAGHGYTF.

In this sample, this clonotype turned up a few times. The chain uses TRBV5-1 and TRBJ2-7; D unresolved. V was cut by 4 bases and J by 5 bases, with 10 bases left in between. CDR3 length: 12 residues. The germline V gene has CDR1 SGHRS and CDR2 YFSETQ. The chain's CDR3 is CASSGVRNEQYF. The CDR3 region has the DNA TGCGCCAGCAGCGGGGTAAGGAACGAGCAGTACTTC.

The gene calls are TRBV3-1 and TRBJ2-6; D not certain. Germline-derived CDR1 and CDR2 are LGHDT and YNNKEL (reference sequence). Trimming shortened V by 0 bases and J by 3 bases, and 6 bases separated the two germline ends. The length of the CDR3 is 15 residues. The CDR3: CASSQEPGGANVLTF. CDR3 sequence (DNA): TGTGCCAGCAGCCAAGAGCCGGGTGGGGCCAACGTCCTGACTTTC.

This clonotype turned up a few times. The rearrangement links TRBV7-9 to TRBJ2-2, with D maybe TRBD2 (6 bases). Germline V gene sequence: CDR1 SEHNR, CDR2 FQNEAQ (reference sequence). The CDR3 runs 15 residues. With 3 bases removed from V and 6 bases from J, the gap between germline ends came to 14 bases. This CDR3 reads CASSFFSGEAGELFF. The CDR3 bases are TGTGCCAGCAGCTTTTTTTCGGGAGAAGCCGGGGAGCTGTTTTTT. Full variable domain (remainder filled in from reference TRBV7-9 and TRBJ2-2): DTGVSQNPRHKITKRGQNVTFRCDPISEHNRLYWYRQTLGQGPEFLTYFQNEAQLEKSRLLSDRFSAERPKGSFSTLEIQRTEQGDSAMYLCASSFFSGEAGELFFGEGSRLTVL.

This clonotype was counted only a few times. The chain links TRBV4-1 to TRBJ1-2; D is unresolved. With 1 base removed from V and 5 bases from J, the gap between germline ends came to 11 bases. Germline V gene data show CDR1 as MGHRA and CDR2 as YSYEKL. The CDR3 consists of 14 residues. In DNA form, the CDR3 reads TGCGCCAGCAGCCAAGGCGCAGGTGATTATGGCTACACCTTC. Translation: CASSQGAGDYGYTF.